Below, 21 T cell receptor beta chains from the same sample are listed, as sequenced in a study of blood T cell repertoires in COVID-19. Libraries were prepared by immunoSEQ multiplex PCR; TCRdb keeps only in-frame clonotypes and omits some of them. The table records hundreds of thousands of clones, 85% of them present only once. The sample taken for sequencing was PBMCs or T cells enriched from blood (not recorded which). The receptor source for this set is a woman aged 50 to 60 with acute COVID-19.

The chain uses TRBV4-3 and TRBJ1-5; TRBD1 is a possible D gene (5 bases). The CDR3 runs 15 residues. The V gene lost 1 base and the J gene lost 5 bases, with 12 bases spanning the gap. Germline-derived CDR1 and CDR2 are LGHNA and YSLEER. CDR3 DNA sequence: TGCGCCAGCAGCCAAGGTAGGGGTAGGGATCAGCCCCAGCATTTT. Amino acids: CASSQGRGRDQPQHF.

The chain joins TRBV5-1 to TRBJ2-1; 7 bases align to TRBD1. The germline CDR1 and CDR2 sequences are SGHRS and YFSETQ. The V segment lost 0 bases and the J segment 7 bases; nucleotides outside the gene matches: 4. This CDR3 contains 14 residues. The CDR3 nucleotides are TGCGCCAGCAGCTTGGGGGACAGCATTAATGAGCAGTTCTTC. Translated, it gives CASSLGDSINEQFF.

This chain joins TRBV11-3 and TRBJ2-7; D may be TRBD2 (6 bases). The ends were cut back, 5 bases at V and 7 bases at J, with 24 bases in the middle. Germline V lookup: CDR1 SGHNT, CDR2 YENEEA. The CDR3 covers 16 residues. The CDR3 reads CASSAGTGDGILEQYF. CDR3 nucleotide sequence: TGTGCCAGCAGCGCCGGAACGGGAGACGGCATACTTGAGCAGTACTTC.

The CDR3 DNA sequence: TGTGCCAGCAGCTTAGTTACGGGTAGCAATCAGCCCCAGCATTTT. This gives the protein CASSLVTGSNQPQHF. The chain has TRBV7-2 and TRBJ1-5, with D unresolved. There are 15 residues in the CDR3. Trimming cost V 1 base and J 0 bases, with 7 bases left between them. CDR1 SGHTA and CDR2 FQGNSA come from the germline V gene.

The sample holds a few counts of this clone. This chain links TRBV9 with TRBJ1-5; TRBD1 aligns across 7 bases. From germline, CDR1 is SGDLS and CDR2 YYNGEE. With 4 bases clipped from V and 4 bases from J, the junction kept 8 bases outside the gene matches. This CDR3 is 15 amino acids long. The DNA of the CDR3 is TGTGCCAGCAGCCCTCTAGGGGACAGTAATCAGCCCCAGCATTTT. This gives the protein CASSPLGDSNQPQHF. The full variable domain, with the rest looked up from reference TRBV9 and TRBJ1-5, is DSGVTQTPKHLITATGQRVTLRCSPRSGDLSVYWYQQSLDQGLQFLIQYYNGEERAKGNILERFSAQQFPDLHSELNLSSLELGDSALYFCASSPLGDSNQPQHFGDGTRLSIL.

This chain's CDR3 is CASSLRVAAGGPETQYF. CDR3 nucleotide sequence: TGTGCCAGCAGCTTGAGAGTGGCAGCGGGGGGGCCGGAGACCCAGTACTTC. The chain joins TRBV7-8 to TRBJ2-5, with 10 nucleotides matching TRBD2. The CDR3 runs to 17 residues. Trimming cost V 3 bases and J 5 bases; bases outside gene matches: 12. In germline, CDR1 is SGHVS, CDR2 FQNEAQ.

The genes are TRBV5-1 and TRBJ2-2; 7 nucleotides match TRBD1. This CDR3 is built from 15 residues. With 2 bases clipped from V and 3 bases from J, the junction kept 4 bases outside the gene matches. Germline values: CDR1 SGHRS, CDR2 YFSETQ. The CDR3 DNA follows: TGCGCCAGCAGCTTCTCCACAGGGGACACCGGGGAGCTGTTTTTT. Amino acids: CASSFSTGDTGELFF.

The chain couples TRBV7-3 to TRBJ2-5, with 10 bases matching TRBD2. CDR3 length equals 15 residues. The V gene end was trimmed by 5 bases and the J gene end by 4 bases; junction bases not matched to a gene: 7. From germline, CDR1 is SGHTA and CDR2 FQGTGA. The CDR3: CASSLISGGAETQYF. Here the CDR3 DNA reads TGTGCCAGCAGCCTTATAAGCGGGGGGGCAGAGACCCAGTACTTC.

V and J are TRBV5-1 and TRBJ2-2, with D perhaps TRBD1 (5 bases). The CDR3 runs to 15 residues. V was pared by 5 bases and J by 6 bases, with 17 bases between. Germline loops: CDR1 SGHRS, CDR2 YFSETQ. The CDR3 region has the DNA TGCGCCAGCAGGCAGTCGACAGTAGACGCCGGGGAGCTGTTTTTT. Translation gives CASRQSTVDAGELFF.

The chain employs TRBV6-5 and TRBJ1-6; no clear D. In germline, CDR1 is MNHEY, CDR2 SVGAGI. This CDR3 is 15 amino acids long. V lost 6 bases and J lost 8, with 17 bases in between. In nucleotides, the CDR3 is TGTGCCAGCAGCCTTTCTGATTACACCGATTCACCCCTCCACTTT. Translating gives CASSLSDYTDSPLHF.

The chain uses TRBV15 and TRBJ2-7; D possibly corresponds to TRBD1 (6 bases). The CDR3 covers 12 residues. The germline V gene has CDR1 LNHNV and CDR2 YYDKDF (reference sequence). The V gene lost 5 bases and the J gene lost 5 bases, with 10 bases spanning the gap. The chain's CDR3 is CATSPRGHEQYF. The CDR3 nucleotides are TGTGCCACCAGCCCCAGGGGTCACGAGCAGTACTTC.

V gene TRBV2 combines with J gene TRBJ1-6; a possible D gene is TRBD1 (5 bases). Trimming removed 11 bases from V and 5 bases from J, with 16 bases in between. Germline V lookup: CDR1 SNHLY, CDR2 FYNNEI. CDR3 length: 14 residues. The DNA of the CDR3 is TGTGCCCAAGGCGGGGCGGGCGATAATTCACCCCTCCACTTT. Its translation: CAQGGAGDNSPLHF.

The rearrangement links TRBV7-2 to TRBJ2-5; no definite D call. Germline V gives CDR1 SGHTA, CDR2 FQGNSA. The ends were cut back, 1 base at V and 3 bases at J, with 12 bases in the middle. The CDR3 has 15 amino acids. The CDR3 DNA sequence: TGTGCCAGCAGCTTAGATTCTGTGGGCGAAGAGACCCAGTACTTC. Translated, it gives CASSLDSVGEETQYF.

The chain couples TRBV6-5 to TRBJ2-3, with unresolved D. Deletions cut 0 bases from V and 0 bases from J, with 4 bases between. Per the germline V gene, CDR1 is MNHEY and CDR2 is SVGAGI. The length of the CDR3 is 14 residues. CDR3 in DNA: TGTGCCAGCAGTTACTCTCCTAGCACAGATACGCAGTATTTT. Protein product: CASSYSPSTDTQYF.

The chain is built from TRBV6-5 and TRBJ2-7; a possible D gene is TRBD2 (5 bases). CDR3 length: 15 residues. Germline lookup yields CDR1 MNHEY and CDR2 SVGAGI. Trimming left V 2 bases short and J 4 bases short, with 15 bases between. The CDR3 bases are TGTGCCAGCAGTTACGTTGGCCTAGCCGAATACGAGCAGTACTTC. This codes for CASSYVGLAEYEQYF.

This rearrangement joins TRBV3-1 (or the pseudogene TRBV3-2) to TRBJ1-2; TRBD1 aligns across 11 bases. From germline, CDR1 is LGHDT and CDR2 YNNKEL (reference sequence). The CDR3 totals 17 residues. V lost 0 bases and J lost 7; bases outside the gene matches: 10. The CDR3 bases are TGTGCCAGCAGCCAAGATCCCAGGACAGGGGGCTTTGCTGGCTACACCTTC. Translating gives CASSQDPRTGGFAGYTF.

This chain links TRBV7-9 with TRBJ2-3, with 7 bases lining up with TRBD2. The junction had 8 bases not matched to a gene; V was cut back by 3 bases and J by 2 bases. This CDR3 has 16 amino acids. CDR1 and CDR2 (germline): SEHNR, FQNEAQ (reference sequence). The CDR3 DNA reads as TGTGCCAGCAGCTTTTTTTGGGGGGGGATCACAGATACGCAGTATTTT. Protein: CASSFFWGGITDTQYF.

This clone was picked up one time. V and J are TRBV15 and TRBJ2-1; D is unresolved. This CDR3 region has 13 residues. Germline V CDR1 and CDR2: LNHNV, YYDKDF (reference sequence). The V end lost 1 base, the J end lost 4 bases, and 5 bases lay between the germline ends. CDR3 sequence reads: CATSRGGYNEQFF. CDR3 DNA: TGTGCCACCAGCAGAGGAGGATACAATGAGCAGTTCTTC.

This clone was counted once. The V and J genes are TRBV4-3 and TRBJ2-7, with D possibly matching TRBD1 (6 bases). Germline V CDR1 and CDR2: LGHNA, YSLEER. The CDR3 runs to 18 residues. V dropped 1 base and J dropped 6 bases, with 25 bases sitting between them. The CDR3 DNA follows: TGCGCCAGCAGCCAAGGGCCGGTTGCAGGGGTGAACGATCCCGAGCAGTACTTC. It is translated as CASSQGPVAGVNDPEQYF.

The rearrangement joins TRBV6-5 to TRBJ2-2; D is possibly TRBD1 (6 bases). Deletions cut 0 bases from V and 5 bases from J, with 10 bases between. The CDR3 is 15 residues long. Germline-derived CDR1 and CDR2 are MNHEY and SVGAGI. The CDR3 here is CASSYSGRGTGELFF. In DNA, the CDR3 is TGTGCCAGCAGTTACTCGGGCAGGGGTACCGGGGAGCTGTTTTTT.

The V gene is TRBV29-1, the J gene TRBJ1-1; D not certain. The CDR3 covers 11 residues. Trimming removed 4 bases from V and 0 bases from J, with 3 bases in between. Germline CDR1 is SQVTM and CDR2 is ANQGSEA. The CDR3: CSVAVNTEAFF. The CDR3 DNA sequence: TGCAGCGTTGCAGTGAACACTGAAGCTTTCTTT.